A selection of T cell receptor beta chains follows, all from one sample in a study of Graves' ophthalmopathy and Graves' hyperthyroidism. One entry per CDR3 protein results from TCRdb running MiXCR on the multiplex PCR reads. Here the sample spans about 480,000 distinct CDR3 sequences, over 13% being singletons. Sequenced material: blood. These receptors all stem from a woman in her twenties or thirties with Graves' ophthalmopathy. CDR3s include the opening cysteine and the closing phenylalanine or tryptophan. Fields, in order: J gene, CDR3 length, clone size, D gene, V gene, CDR3 protein, CDR3 DNA. A D gene is named only where the DNA matches it firmly. Part of the rows lack a size; the others show once, few, many or a class for expanded clones.

>TRBJ2-4|14|few|TRBD1|TRBV6-1
CASETHRGRNIKYF
TGTGCCAGCGAAACTCACAGGGGACGCAACATTAAGTACTTC
>TRBJ2-2|17|many|TRBD2|TRBV28
CASSLWGLAGGPGELFF
TGTGCCAGCAGTTTATGGGGTCTAGCGGGAGGACCCGGGGAGCTGTTTTTT
>TRBJ1-2|12|many|.|TRBV6-5
CASSYSNYGYTF
TGTGCCAGCAGTTATAGTAACTATGGCTACACCTTC
>TRBJ1-2|13|many|TRBD1|TRBV6-1
CASTQGADYGYTF
TGTGCCAGCACCCAGGGGGCGGACTATGGCTACACCTTC
>TRBJ1-1|16|many|TRBD1|TRBV12-3/TRBV12-4
CASSLGQGARGTEAFF
TGTGCCAGCAGTTTAGGGCAGGGGGCGCGAGGCACTGAAGCTTTCTTT
>TRBJ2-7|14|many|.|TRBV5-1
CASSGGLAQHEQYF
TGCGCCAGCAGCGGGGGACTGGCACAACACGAGCAGTACTTC
>TRBJ2-7|15|.|TRBD2|TRBV5-6
CASSLAGGPLEEQYF
TGTGCCAGCAGCCTAGCGGGGGGTCCTCTGGAGGAGCAGTACTTC
>TRBJ2-7|13|many|TRBD1|TRBV28
CASHAGTGGEQYF
TGTGCCTCCCACGCCGGGACAGGTGGTGAGCAGTACTTC
>TRBJ1-1|16|.|TRBD1|TRBV6-1
CASSPLRQGRNTEAFF
TGTGCCAGCAGTCCGCTTCGACAGGGCAGGAACACTGAAGCTTTCTTT
>TRBJ2-4|14|many|.|TRBV14
CASSQRLGGNIQYF
TGTGCCAGCAGCCAGAGGCTGGGGGGAAACATTCAGTACTTC
>TRBJ2-5|14|.|.|TRBV28
CASSFQGAQETQYF
TGTGCCAGCAGTTTCCAGGGCGCTCAAGAGACCCAGTACTTC
>TRBJ1-2|14|few|.|TRBV6-2/TRBV6-3
CASSYSQTVDGYTF
TGTGCCAGCAGTTACTCCCAAACCGTGGATGGCTACACCTTC
>TRBJ1-5|14|many|.|TRBV12-3/TRBV12-4
CASSNGTRNQPQHF
TGTGCCAGCAGCAATGGGACACGCAATCAGCCCCAGCATTTT
>TRBJ2-4|17|.|TRBD1|TRBV10-1
CASSETQGFGAKNIQYF
TGCGCCAGCAGTGAGACACAGGGGTTCGGGGCCAAAAACATTCAGTACTTC
>TRBJ2-7|15|many|TRBD1|TRBV11-3
CASSLGTGESYEQYF
TGTGCCAGCAGCTTAGGGACAGGGGAAAGCTACGAGCAGTACTTC
>TRBJ2-2|18|many|.|TRBV4-1
CASSQVEGRVGNTGELFF
TGCGCCAGCAGTCAAGTAGAGGGGCGAGTTGGTAACACCGGGGAGCTGTTTTTT
>TRBJ2-2|15|few|.|TRBV5-1
CASSLFGPNTGELFF
TGCGCCAGCAGCTTGTTCGGACCCAACACCGGGGAGCTGTTTTTT
>TRBJ1-1|15|many|TRBD1|TRBV10-3
CAIRIGTGGGTEAFF
TGTGCCATCAGGATCGGGACAGGGGGAGGCACTGAAGCTTTCTTT
>TRBJ2-2|17|.|TRBD2|TRBV11-2
CASSFQLAGGGTGELFF
TGTGCCAGCAGCTTTCAGCTTGCGGGAGGGGGAACCGGGGAGCTGTTTTTT
>TRBJ2-7|14|many|TRBD2|TRBV7-9
CASTLTGGGYEQYF
TGTGCCAGCACCCTCACTGGCGGGGGGTACGAGCAGTACTTC
>TRBJ2-7|13|many|TRBD2|TRBV27
CASTRAGAHEQYF
TGTGCCAGCACCAGAGCGGGAGCCCACGAGCAGTACTTC
>TRBJ1-6|17|few|.|TRBV7-8
CASSLALQGRGTSPLHF
TGTGCCAGCAGCTTAGCCCTCCAAGGGAGGGGAACCTCACCCCTCCACTTT